Following are 7 T cell receptor beta chains from one sample sequenced in a study of vaccination effects on CD4 cells after COVID-19. Ahead of sequencing, the ViraFEST assay grew antigen-specific CD4+ T cells using viral peptide pools. CD4+ T cells were isolated after about eleven days of culture. Every participant took two doses of the BNT162b2 or mRNA-1273 vaccine. No antigen has been identified for these receptors. Produced via immunoSEQ multiplex PCR; TCRdb's table is partial and in-frame only. The repertoire holds about 66,000 clones, with 76% as singletons. The sample consisted of CD4+ T cells from PBMCs cultured with HCoV-OC43 spike peptides, taken after COVID-19 vaccination. Subset indicated: HCoV-OC43 spike overlapping peptide pool stimulation. Receptors were obtained from a human donor who received a COVID-19 vaccine.

J is TRBJ2-5 and V is TRBV9; D ambiguous. The length of the CDR3 is 13 residues. V lost 4 bases to trimming and J lost 0 bases, with 7 bases between them. Germline V gives CDR1 SGDLS, CDR2 YYNGEE. The CDR3 coding sequence is TGTGCCAGCAGCCCCGGAAACCAAGAGACCCAGTACTTC. Translated: CASSPGNQETQYF.

The J gene is TRBJ2-3, the V gene TRBV6-5; TRBD2 agrees at 11 bases. The CDR3 is made up of 14 amino acids. Germline V gene sequence: CDR1 MNHEY, CDR2 SVGAGI. J gave up 5 bases and V 10 bases, and 8 bases lay outside the gene matches. In nucleotides, the CDR3 is TGTGCCACGTATAGCGGGGGGGCTAAAGATACGCAGTATTTT. This gives the protein CATYSGGAKDTQYF.

The chain couples TRBV10-3 to TRBJ2-7, with a tentative D call TRBD2 (5 bases). The CDR3 length is 11 residues. Per the germline V gene, CDR1 is ENHRY and CDR2 is SYGVKD. Deletions cut 2 bases from V and 7 bases from J, with 6 bases between. The CDR3: CAISEGGEQYV. As DNA, the CDR3 is TGTGCCATCAGTGAGGGCGGGGAGCAGTACGTC.

Here the CDR3 reads CASSPENSNQPQHF. The CDR3 DNA follows: TGTGCCAGCTCGCCAGAGAATAGCAATCAGCCCCAGCATTTT. The V gene is TRBV18, the J gene TRBJ1-5; D remains ambiguous. Germline V gene data show CDR1 as KGHSH and CDR2 as LQKENI. The CDR3 is 14 amino acids. V lost 6 bases to trimming and J lost 0 bases, with 9 bases between them.

The V call is TRBV5-1, the J call TRBJ2-5; D gene unclear. The CDR3 is 15 amino acids. With 6 bases removed from V and 2 bases from J, the gap between germline ends came to 17 bases. CDR1 and CDR2 from the germline V gene are SGHRS and YFSETQ. CDR3 sequence: CASKKVYRRQETQYF. The DNA for the CDR3 is TGCGCCAGCAAGAAGGTATACCGGCGACAAGAGACCCAGTACTTC. Drawing the rest from reference TRBV5-1 and TRBJ2-5, the complete variable domain is KAGVTQTPRYLIKTRGQQVTLSCSPISGHRSVSWYQQTPGQGLQFLFEYFSETQRNKGNFPGRFSGRQFSNSRSEMNVSTLELGDSALYLCASKKVYRRQETQYFGPGTRLLVL.

This rearrangement joins TRBV6-1 to TRBJ2-7, with D hard to call. With 2 bases removed from V and 0 bases from J, the gap between germline ends came to 8 bases. This CDR3 is 14 amino acids long. The germline V gene encodes CDR1 MNHNS and CDR2 SASEGT. CDR3 coding DNA: TGTGCCAGCAGTGAACGGCTGAGCTCCTACGAGCAGTACGTC. Translating it yields CASSERLSSYEQYV.

The J gene is TRBJ1-1, the V gene TRBV29-1, with D possibly being TRBD1 (5 bases). The germline V and J ends were trimmed by 7 bases and 2 bases, with 14 bases remaining between them. Germline V lookup: CDR1 SQVTM, CDR2 ANQGSEA. This CDR3 region has 13 residues. CDR3 nucleotide sequence: TGCAGCGGACGGGGGGTCCTTAACACTGAAGCTTTCTTT. Encoded protein: CSGRGVLNTEAFF.